The rows below give T cell receptor beta chains drawn from one sample of a study of cytomegalovirus exposure and HLA in healthy donors. Using immunoSEQ multiplex PCR, the repertoire was profiled, and TCRdb retains in-frame clones only, with some absent. The data show roughly 220,000 clones, 80% to 90% seen once. The material sequenced was PBMCs. Receptor source: a man aged 30 to 39 in good health and CMV-seronegative. Each CDR3 is given with its conserved first and last residue. D genes are given only for firm matches.

>NA|TRBJ1-2|TRBV2
CASRATGPYFYGYTF
>NA|TRBJ1-2|TRBV21-1
CARGQGQYGYTF
>NA|TRBJ2-7|TRBV7-2
CASSLQGGAAKEQYF
>TRBD1|TRBJ1-5|TRBV7-9
CASSLLSGPGQGFQPQHF
>NA|TRBJ1-2|TRBV5-1
CASSVLAGDYGYTF
>TRBD1|TRBJ2-5|TRBV11-2
CASSLTQTGLSETQYF
>TRBD1|TRBJ1-1|TRBV19
CASRETGVVNTEAFF
>TRBD1|TRBJ2-2|TRBV4-3
CASSQESQGARTGELFF
>TRBD2|TRBJ2-3|TRBV19
CASSIGSGTSTDTQYF
>NA|TRBJ2-5|TRBV14
CASSQSLEPQYF
>TRBD2|TRBJ2-3|TRBV5-4
CASSKSSGGTSNTQYF
>TRBD2|TRBJ2-5|TRBV18
CASSGGGAGETQYF
>NA|TRBJ2-7|TRBV5-1
CASSLRGIEQYF
>NA|TRBJ1-4|TRBV28
CASSLAGGLGEKLFF
>TRBD2|TRBJ2-7|TRBV18
CASSLTGTSGYEQYF
>TRBD1|TRBJ1-2|TRBV28
CASRPKLGTDYGYTF
>NA|TRBJ1-6|TRBV5-4
CASSLQGSPLHF
>TRBD2|TRBJ2-5|TRBV6-5
CASTESGLVAETQYF
>TRBD1|TRBJ2-7|TRBV19
CASSTGTGSLYEQYF